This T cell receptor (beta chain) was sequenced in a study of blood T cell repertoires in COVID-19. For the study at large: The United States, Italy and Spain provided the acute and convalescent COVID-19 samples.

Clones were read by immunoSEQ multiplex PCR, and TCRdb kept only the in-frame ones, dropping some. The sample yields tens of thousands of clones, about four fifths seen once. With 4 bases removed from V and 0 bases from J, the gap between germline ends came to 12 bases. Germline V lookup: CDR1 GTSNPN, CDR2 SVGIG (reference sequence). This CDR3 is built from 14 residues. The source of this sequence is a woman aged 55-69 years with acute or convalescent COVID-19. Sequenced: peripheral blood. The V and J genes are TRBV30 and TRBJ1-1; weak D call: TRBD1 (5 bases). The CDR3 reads CAWKGQIMNTEAFF. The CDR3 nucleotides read TGTGCCTGGAAGGGGCAGATCATGAACACTGAAGCTTTCTTT.